This T cell receptor (beta chain) was captured in a study of cytomegalovirus exposure and HLA in healthy donors. About this clone: Within the sample, other DNA sequences also encode this same CDR3.

The germline gives CDR1 SGHTA, CDR2 FQGNSA. CDR3 length: 12 residues. V was clipped by 2 bases and J by 3 bases, with 3 bases between them. Assay: immunoSEQ multiplex PCR; the TCRdb copy retains only in-frame clones and omits some. In the table there are 70,000 to 95,000 clones, more than 85% of which are singletons. This chain links TRBV7-2 with TRBJ2-3; D is unresolved. Sequenced material: PBMCs. The origin of this receptor is a woman aged 25 to 39 in good health and CMV-seronegative. The CDR3 region is CASSLRTDTQYF. Written as DNA, the CDR3 is TGTGCCAGCAGCTTACGGACAGATACGCAGTATTTT.